This paragraph covers one T cell receptor (beta chain) sequence. This specimen belongs to a study of blood T cell repertoires in COVID-19. The germline CDR1 and CDR2 sequences are KGHSH and LQKENI. This CDR3 comprises 16 residues. Unmatched junction bases numbered 6, after V lost 1 base and J lost 2 bases. Per the original data handling: Estimates of nucleated cell counts were drawn from the amplification of reference gene primers. The assay was immunoSEQ multiplex PCR, and TCRdb's table has in-frame clones only and misses some. The V and J calls and clone size are taken from that table; D and trimming were inferred from the DNA. Found here are around 120,000 clones, approximately 87% of them singletons; the top ten hold under 2.5%.

Sequenced: peripheral blood. J is TRBJ2-5 and V is TRBV18, with TRBD2 identical over 8 bases. The TCR was taken from a man under 40 with acute or convalescent COVID-19. The CDR3 DNA reads as TGTGCCAGCTCACCACGGCGGGGGGCGACACAAGAGACCCAGTACTTC. This sequence encodes CASSPRRGATQETQYF.